This paragraph covers one T cell receptor beta chain sequence. Its antigen is unidentified. Naive CD4+ T cells were purified with Tregs depleted by CD25. This CDR3 spans 14 amino acids. Germline V gene lookup returns CDR1 SGHRS and CDR2 YFSETQ. The germline V and J ends were trimmed by 0 bases and 8 bases, with 14 bases remaining between them. General study results and limits: Tumor memory CD4+ T cell TCR gene usage was found to cluster with blood and lymph node memory CD4+ cells and with lymph node naive CD4+ cells.

After constant-region reverse-primer amplification, full-length variable regions underwent semi-nested PCR with Nested Universal Primer A. TCRdb recomputed calls from the 5' RACE reads with MiXCR, one row per CDR3 protein. The sample consists of about 10,000 distinct CDR3 sequences, approximately 26% of them appearing once. The receptor's source is a female donor with breast cancer. Sequencing was performed on naive CD4+ T cells sorted from a lymph node. Subset meaning: naive CD4+ T cells, CD4+CD45RA+CD25-. The chain recombines TRBV5-1 with TRBJ1-2; D not certain. CDR3 sequence: CASSLGQRAGGYTF. The CDR3 DNA reads as TGCGCCAGCAGCTTGGGTCAGAGGGCGGGAGGCTACACCTTC. Drawing the rest from reference TRBV5-1 and TRBJ1-2, the complete variable domain is KAGVTQTPRYLIKTRGQQVTLSCSPISGHRSVSWYQQTPGQGLQFLFEYFSETQRNKGNFPGRFSGRQFSNSRSEMNVSTLELGDSALYLCASSLGQRAGGYTFGSGTRLTVV.